Listed below are T cell receptor beta chains from one sample, sequenced in a study of human thymus T cells. Produced via immunoSEQ multiplex PCR; TCRdb's table is partial and in-frame only. The sample carries some 46,000 clones, roughly 94% recorded once. Sequencing was performed on blood. The receptor set was obtained from a girl under three years old with a congenital heart defect but otherwise immunologically healthy. The CDR3 runs from the conserved cysteine through the conserved F or W. The order of the fields is V gene, J gene, clone size, D gene, CDR3 protein, CDR3 DNA. D genes are given only for firm matches. A row's size may be missing; if present it is once, few, many or a size class.

TRBV5-1	TRBJ1-2	.	.	CASSLAWGSGYTF	TGCGCCAGCAGCTTGGCCTGGGGGAGCGGCTACACCTTC
TRBV5-4	TRBJ1-2	.	TRBD1	CASTSPGQNYGYTF	TGTGCCAGCACTTCCCCGGGACAGAACTATGGCTACACCTTC
TRBV18	TRBJ1-4	.	TRBD1	CASSPLRDSNEKLFF	TGTGCCAGCTCACCATTAAGGGACAGCAATGAAAAACTGTTTTTT
TRBV4-1	TRBJ2-7	once	.	CASSPGAVYEQYF	TGCGCCAGCAGCCCGGGGGCGGTCTACGAGCAGTACTTC
TRBV28	TRBJ2-3	.	TRBD2	CASSLFGLAPLTDTQYF	TGTGCCAGCAGTTTATTTGGACTAGCCCCACTCACAGATACGCAGTATTTT
TRBV7-8	TRBJ2-1	once	.	CASSLYGMPEDEQFF	TGTGCCAGCAGCTTATACGGGATGCCTGAGGATGAGCAGTTCTTC
TRBV28	TRBJ1-3	.	.	CASRGWSGNTIYF	TGTGCCAGCAGGGGGTGGTCTGGAAACACCATATATTTT
TRBV30	TRBJ1-2	few	.	CAWSVGSGYGYTF	TGTGCCTGGAGTGTTGGGAGTGGCTATGGCTACACCTTC
TRBV15	TRBJ1-6	.	.	CATSRGEEGPNSPLHF	TGTGCCACCAGTCGAGGGGAGGAGGGGCCGAATTCACCCCTCCACTTT
TRBV6-4	TRBJ2-5	.	.	CASRDSSIQETQYF	TGTGCCAGCAGAGACAGTTCCATTCAAGAGACCCAGTACTTC
TRBV25-1	TRBJ2-3	.	.	CASSEYAPDTQYF	TGTGCCAGCAGTGAATACGCGCCAGATACGCAGTATTTT
TRBV27	TRBJ2-7	.	.	CASRGTGRYEQYF	TGTGCCAGCAGGGGAACAGGGCGCTACGAGCAGTACTTC
TRBV6-5	TRBJ1-1	few	TRBD1	CASSYSTGDTEAFF	TGTGCCAGCAGTTACTCGACAGGGGACACTGAAGCTTTCTTT
TRBV30	TRBJ2-3	.	TRBD1	CAWDGPGGPKADTQYF	TGTGCCTGGGATGGCCCAGGGGGCCCCAAGGCAGATACGCAGTATTTT
TRBV4-1	TRBJ2-1	.	.	CASSQGYLSRNYNEQFF	TGCGCCAGCAGCCAAGGATACCTGAGCAGGAATTACAATGAGCAGTTCTTC
TRBV27	TRBJ2-7	.	.	CASSFGQGRNEQYF	TGTGCCAGCAGTTTCGGTCAGGGGAGAAACGAGCAGTACTTC
TRBV21-1	TRBJ2-5	.	.	CASSHSGTGYQETQYF	TGTGCCAGCAGCCACTCCGGGACAGGGTATCAAGAGACCCAGTACTTC
TRBV4-3	TRBJ1-2	.	.	CASSQDWQGDGGYTF	TGCGCCAGCAGCCAAGATTGGCAGGGAGACGGTGGCTACACCTTC
TRBV30	TRBJ1-1	.	.	CAWRDFGSTEAFF	TGTGCCTGGCGGGACTTTGGGAGCACTGAAGCTTTCTTT
TRBV2	TRBJ1-6	.	TRBD1	CASSVVQGARGSPLHF	TGTGCCAGCAGTGTGGTTCAGGGGGCAAGGGGTTCACCCCTCCACTTT
TRBV4-2	TRBJ2-7	.	TRBD2	CASSLVPGLAYYEQYF	TGTGCCAGCAGCCTCGTACCGGGACTAGCTTACTACGAGCAGTACTTC
TRBV7-9	TRBJ2-3	.	.	CASSLIGDTQYF	TGTGCCAGCAGCTTAATCGGCGATACGCAGTATTTT
TRBV15	TRBJ1-4	few	.	CATSRDRVGGEKLFF	TGTGCCACCAGCAGAGACAGGGTAGGGGGTGAAAAACTGTTTTTT
TRBV15	TRBJ2-1	.	.	CATSTQGAGAHDEQFF	TGTGCCACCAGCACCCAAGGGGCGGGGGCCCATGATGAGCAGTTCTTC
TRBV4-1	TRBJ2-1	.	TRBD2	CASSPGLAVGHEQFF	TGCGCCAGCAGCCCTGGACTAGCGGTAGGCCATGAGCAGTTCTTC
TRBV7-9	TRBJ2-3	.	.	CASSLGGTDTQYF	TGTGCCAGCAGCTTAGGCGGCACAGATACGCAGTATTTT
TRBV7-2	TRBJ2-3	.	TRBD2	CASSFRQQSGTSGGTQYF	TGTGCCAGCAGCTTTAGGCAACAATCCGGGACTAGCGGCGGGACGCAGTATTTT
TRBV5-1	TRBJ2-2	.	.	CASSFGDRGNTGELFF	TGCGCCAGCAGCTTTGGGGATCGGGGGAACACCGGGGAGCTGTTTTTT
TRBV5-1	TRBJ2-3	.	TRBD2	CASSSRGSGRTDTQYF	TGCGCCAGCAGCTCCAGAGGTAGCGGGAGGACAGATACGCAGTATTTT
TRBV2	TRBJ2-2	once	.	CASSTSGQGGTGELFF	TGTGCCAGCAGCACATCCGGACAGGGAGGGACCGGGGAGCTGTTTTTT
TRBV28	TRBJ2-1	.	.	CASSPPRTASYNEQFF	TGTGCCAGCAGCCCCCCCCGGACAGCCTCCTACAATGAGCAGTTCTTC
TRBV10-1	TRBJ2-7	.	TRBD2	CASSEGLAGFYEQYF	TGCGCCAGCAGTGAAGGACTAGCGGGCTTCTACGAGCAGTACTTC
TRBV30	TRBJ1-5	.	TRBD1	CAWSQGALVNQPQHF	TGTGCCTGGTCCCAGGGGGCCCTGGTCAATCAGCCCCAGCATTTT
TRBV4-3	TRBJ2-7	.	.	CASSQQTGAAYEQYF	TGCGCCAGCAGCCAACAGACGGGGGCCGCCTACGAGCAGTACTTC
TRBV6-9	TRBJ1-1	.	TRBD1	CASRVRTGKNTEAFF	TGTGCCAGCAGAGTTCGGACAGGGAAGAACACTGAAGCTTTCTTT
TRBV10-3	TRBJ2-2	.	.	CAIEGFPGELFF	TGTGCCATCGAAGGCTTTCCCGGGGAGCTGTTTTTT
TRBV5-1	TRBJ2-1	.	.	CASSWTDSSYNEQFF	TGCGCCAGCAGCTGGACAGATTCCTCGTACAATGAGCAGTTCTTC
TRBV2	TRBJ2-3	.	TRBD2	CASSESSGGSDTQYF	TGTGCCAGCAGTGAATCTAGCGGGGGATCGGATACGCAGTATTTT
TRBV7-8	TRBJ2-5	.	.	CASSVQATPGETQYF	TGTGCCAGCAGCGTACAGGCCACCCCAGGGGAGACCCAGTACTTC
TRBV25-1	TRBJ2-3	.	.	CASIGTGTDTQYF	TGTGCCAGCATCGGAACAGGGACAGATACGCAGTATTTT
TRBV14	TRBJ2-7	few	TRBD2	CASSLGLVGLYEQYF	TGTGCCAGCAGCCTTGGACTAGTAGGCCTCTACGAGCAGTACTTC